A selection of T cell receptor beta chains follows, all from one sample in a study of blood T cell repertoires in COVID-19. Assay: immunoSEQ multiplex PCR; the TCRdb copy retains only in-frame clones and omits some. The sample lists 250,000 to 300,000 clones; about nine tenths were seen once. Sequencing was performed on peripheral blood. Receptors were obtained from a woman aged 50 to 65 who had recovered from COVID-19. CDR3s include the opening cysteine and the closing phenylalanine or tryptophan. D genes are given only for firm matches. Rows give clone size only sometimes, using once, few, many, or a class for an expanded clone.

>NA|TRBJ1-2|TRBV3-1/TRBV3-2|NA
CASSQASGAGYGYTF
TGTGCCAGCAGCCAAGCTTCAGGGGCAGGCTATGGCTACACCTTC
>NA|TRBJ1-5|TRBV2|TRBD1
CASRGGQGDQPQHF
TGTGCCAGCAGGGGGGGACAGGGAGATCAGCCCCAGCATTTT
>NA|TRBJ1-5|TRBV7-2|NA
CASSLAGGLTQPQHF
TGTGCCAGCAGCTTAGCGGGGGGTCTTACTCAGCCCCAGCATTTT
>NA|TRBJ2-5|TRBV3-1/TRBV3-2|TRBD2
CASSHTSGETQYF
TGTGCCAGCAGTCATACTAGCGGGGAGACCCAGTACTTC
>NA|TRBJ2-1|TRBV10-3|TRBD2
CAIGSGRSYNEQFF
TGTGCCATCGGGAGCGGGAGATCCTACAATGAGCAGTTCTTC
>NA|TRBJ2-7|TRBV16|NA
CASSHSGDLGEQYF
TGTGCCAGCAGCCATTCAGGGGATCTGGGGGAGCAGTACTTC
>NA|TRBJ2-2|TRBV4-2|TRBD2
CASSQDGASGGPGTGELFF
TGTGCCAGCAGCCAAGATGGCGCTAGCGGGGGGCCGGGGACCGGGGAGCTGTTTTTT
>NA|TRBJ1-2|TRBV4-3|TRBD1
CASSQDIGQGGSYYGYTF
TGCGCCAGCAGCCAAGATATTGGACAGGGAGGCTCGTACTATGGCTACACCTTC
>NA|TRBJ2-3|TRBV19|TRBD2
CASRRTSGNTDTQYF
TGTGCCAGTCGAAGGACTAGCGGGAACACAGATACGCAGTATTTT
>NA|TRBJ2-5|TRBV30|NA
CAWSRVLGETQYF
TGTGCCTGGAGCAGGGTATTGGGGGAGACCCAGTACTTC
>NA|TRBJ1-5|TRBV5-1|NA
CASSLDWGRNQPQHF
TGCGCCAGCAGCTTAGATTGGGGGCGGAATCAGCCCCAGCATTTT
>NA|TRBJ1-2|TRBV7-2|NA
CASSLSFYGYTF
TGTGCCAGCAGCTTATCTTTCTATGGCTACACCTTC
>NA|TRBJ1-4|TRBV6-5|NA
CASSSPSRHGEKLFF
TGTGCCAGCAGTTCTCCCTCGCGGCACGGTGAAAAACTGTTTTTT
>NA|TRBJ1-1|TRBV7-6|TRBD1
CASSADRGGTAEAFF
TGTGCCAGCAGCGCCGACAGGGGGGGAACCGCTGAAGCTTTCTTT
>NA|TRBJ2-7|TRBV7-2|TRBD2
CASSQGLAASYEQYF
TGTGCCAGCAGCCAGGGACTAGCGGCCTCCTACGAGCAGTACTTC
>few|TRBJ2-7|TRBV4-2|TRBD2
CASSQELAGAYEQYF
TGTGCCAGCAGCCAGGAACTAGCGGGAGCCTACGAGCAGTACTTC
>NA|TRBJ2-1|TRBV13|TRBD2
CASSPSLLAGGPDNEQFF
TGTGCCAGCAGCCCCTCCCTCCTAGCGGGGGGGCCAGACAATGAGCAGTTCTTC
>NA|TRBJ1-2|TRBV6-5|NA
CASSQEGRIGGYTF
TGTGCCAGCAGTCAGGAGGGGAGGATCGGTGGCTACACCTTC
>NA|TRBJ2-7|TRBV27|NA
CASRERVSYEQYF
TGTGCCAGCAGGGAGAGGGTCTCCTACGAGCAGTACTTC
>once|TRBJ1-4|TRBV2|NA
CASSDHREKLFF
TGTGCCAGCAGTGATCACAGAGAAAAACTGTTTTTT
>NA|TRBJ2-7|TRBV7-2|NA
CASSFSGTQPYEQYF
TGTGCCAGCAGCTTCTCCGGGACTCAACCCTACGAGCAGTACTTC
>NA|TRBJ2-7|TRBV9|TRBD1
CASSVDRGPEEQYF
TGTGCCAGCAGCGTTGACAGGGGGCCAGAAGAGCAGTACTTC
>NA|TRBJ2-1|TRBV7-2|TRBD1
CASSLVWDRGYNEQFF
TGTGCCAGCAGCTTAGTTTGGGACAGAGGCTACAATGAGCAGTTCTTC
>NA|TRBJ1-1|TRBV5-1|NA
CASSLGVQAMNTEAFF
TGCGCCAGCAGCTTGGGGGTCCAGGCCATGAACACTGAAGCTTTCTTT
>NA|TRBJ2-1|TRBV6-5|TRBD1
CASSSRTGIYNEQFF
TGTGCCAGCAGCTCCCGGACAGGGATTTACAATGAGCAGTTCTTC
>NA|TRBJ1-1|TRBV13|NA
CASSLQGGITEAFF
TGTGCCAGCAGCTTACAGGGAGGTATCACTGAAGCTTTCTTT
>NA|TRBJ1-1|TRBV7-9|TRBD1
CATFSGGANTEAFF
TGTGCCACGTTCTCAGGGGGCGCGAACACTGAAGCTTTCTTT
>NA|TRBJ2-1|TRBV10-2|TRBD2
CASMRWLAGGRSYNEQFF
TGCGCCAGCATGAGGTGGCTAGCGGGGGGGAGGTCCTACAATGAGCAGTTCTTC
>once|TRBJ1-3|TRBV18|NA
CASSPPGFAGPGNTIYF
TGTGCCAGCTCACCACCGGGATTTGCAGGGCCTGGAAACACCATATATTTT
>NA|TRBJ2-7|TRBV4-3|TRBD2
CASSQDLEGLLAGEQYF
TGCGCCAGCAGCCAAGATCTTGAAGGACTTTTAGCGGGGGAGCAGTACTTC
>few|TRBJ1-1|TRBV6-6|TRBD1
CASSYSAGGTEAFF
TGTGCCAGCAGTTACTCCGCAGGGGGGACTGAAGCTTTCTTT
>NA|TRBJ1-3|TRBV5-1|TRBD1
CASSSGQGSSGNTIYF
TGCGCCAGCAGCTCGGGACAGGGAAGTTCTGGAAACACCATATATTTT
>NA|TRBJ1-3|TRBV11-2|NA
CASSLKTGPGNTIYF
TGTGCCAGCAGCCTTAAGACAGGTCCTGGAAACACCATATATTTT
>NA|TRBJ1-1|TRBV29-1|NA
CSVWEQPTEAFF
TGCAGCGTATGGGAGCAGCCGACTGAAGCTTTCTTT
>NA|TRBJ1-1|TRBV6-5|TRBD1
CASRYGGTGEAFF
TGTGCCAGCAGATACGGCGGGACAGGTGAAGCTTTCTTT
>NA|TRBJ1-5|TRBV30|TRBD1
CAWSGQGSQPQHF
TGTGCCTGGAGCGGACAGGGAAGTCAGCCCCAGCATTTT
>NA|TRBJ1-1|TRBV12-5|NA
CASGFFGDTEAFF
TGTGCTAGTGGTTTCTTCGGGGACACTGAAGCTTTCTTT
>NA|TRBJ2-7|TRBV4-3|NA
CASSQELASGSDEQYF
TGCGCCAGCAGCCAAGAACTAGCCAGTGGAAGCGACGAGCAGTACTTC
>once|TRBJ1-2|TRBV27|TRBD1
CASSFTGGWGYTF
TGTGCCAGCAGTTTTACAGGGGGTTGGGGCTACACCTTC
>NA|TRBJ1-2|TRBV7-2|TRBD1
CASSLRDSYGYTF
TGTGCCAGCAGCCTCCGGGACAGCTATGGCTACACCTTC
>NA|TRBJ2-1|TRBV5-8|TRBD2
CASSFSGFWDEQFF
TGTGCCAGCAGCTTTAGCGGGTTCTGGGATGAGCAGTTCTTC
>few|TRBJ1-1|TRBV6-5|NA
CASSIYTVNTEAFF
TGTGCCAGCAGTATATACACAGTGAACACTGAAGCTTTCTTT
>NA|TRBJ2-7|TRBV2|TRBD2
CASRLLAGGKNEQYF
TGTGCCAGCAGGCTACTAGCGGGAGGGAAGAACGAGCAGTACTTC
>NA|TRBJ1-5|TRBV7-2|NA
CASSLVARSNQPQHF
TGTGCCAGCAGCTTAGTAGCCCGTAGCAATCAGCCCCAGCATTTT
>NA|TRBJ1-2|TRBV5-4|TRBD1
CASSAATGGDGYTF
TGTGCCAGCAGCGCCGCTACAGGGGGTGATGGCTACACCTTC
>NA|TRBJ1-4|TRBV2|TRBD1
CASRRDRVEKLFF
TGTGCCAGCAGACGGGACAGGGTTGAAAAACTGTTTTTT
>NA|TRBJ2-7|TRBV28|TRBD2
CATRGGPPSEEQYF
TGTGCCACTCGGGGAGGGCCCCCTTCGGAGGAGCAGTACTTC
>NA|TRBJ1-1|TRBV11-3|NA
CASSQRGTYTEAFF
TGTGCCAGCAGCCAACGTGGGACTTACACTGAAGCTTTCTTT
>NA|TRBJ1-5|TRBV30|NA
CAWSPRYSNQPQHF
TGTGCCTGGAGTCCGCGTTATAGCAATCAGCCCCAGCATTTT
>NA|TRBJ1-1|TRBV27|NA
CASSTGQRNTEAFF
TGTGCCAGCAGTACGGGACAAAGGAACACTGAAGCTTTCTTT
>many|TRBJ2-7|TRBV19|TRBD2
CASSIVLGTSSGQYF
TGTGCCAGTAGTATCGTATTGGGGACTAGCTCTGGGCAGTACTTC
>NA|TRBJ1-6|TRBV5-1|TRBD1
CASSLAGQGYSPLHF
TGCGCCAGCAGCTTGGCTGGACAGGGGTATTCACCCCTCCACTTT
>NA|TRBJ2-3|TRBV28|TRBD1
CASSLKLGQGNTDTQYF
TGTGCCAGCAGTTTAAAGTTGGGACAGGGAAACACAGATACGCAGTATTTT
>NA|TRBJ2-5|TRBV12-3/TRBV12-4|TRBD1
CASSQGARETQYF
TGTGCCAGCAGTCAGGGGGCTAGGGAGACCCAGTACTTC